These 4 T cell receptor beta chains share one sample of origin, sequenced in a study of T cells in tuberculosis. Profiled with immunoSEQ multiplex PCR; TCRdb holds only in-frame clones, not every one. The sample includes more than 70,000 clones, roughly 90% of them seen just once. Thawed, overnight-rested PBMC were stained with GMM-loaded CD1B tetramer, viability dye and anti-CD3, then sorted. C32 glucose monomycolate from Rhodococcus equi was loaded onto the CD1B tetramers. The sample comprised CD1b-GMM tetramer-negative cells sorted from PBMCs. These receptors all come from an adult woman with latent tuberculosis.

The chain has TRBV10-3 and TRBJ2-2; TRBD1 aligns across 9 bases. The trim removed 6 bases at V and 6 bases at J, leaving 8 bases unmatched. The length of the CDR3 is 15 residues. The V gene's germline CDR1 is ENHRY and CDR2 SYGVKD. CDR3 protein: CAIRMDRGGPGELFF. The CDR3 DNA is TGTGCCATCAGGATGGACAGGGGAGGACCCGGGGAGCTGTTTTTT.

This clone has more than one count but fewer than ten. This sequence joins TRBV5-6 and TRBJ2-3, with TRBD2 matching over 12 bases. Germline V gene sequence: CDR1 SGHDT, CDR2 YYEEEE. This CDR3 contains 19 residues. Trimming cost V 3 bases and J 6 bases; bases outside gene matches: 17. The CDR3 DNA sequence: TGTGCCAGCAGCTCTTTCCGTCCGACTAGCGGGAGTGGTGTGGATACGCAGTATTTT. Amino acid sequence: CASSSFRPTSGSGVDTQYF. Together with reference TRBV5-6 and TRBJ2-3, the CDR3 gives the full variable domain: DAGVTQSPTHLIKTRGQQVTLRCSPKSGHDTVSWYQQALGQGPQFIFQYYEEEERQRGNFPDRFSGHQFPNYSSELNVNALLLGDSALYLCASSSFRPTSGSGVDTQYFGPGTRLTVL.

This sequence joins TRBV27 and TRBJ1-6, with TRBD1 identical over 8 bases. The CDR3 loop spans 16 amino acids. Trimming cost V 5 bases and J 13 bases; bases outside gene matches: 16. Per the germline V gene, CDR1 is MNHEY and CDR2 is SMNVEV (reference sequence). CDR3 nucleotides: TGTGCCAGCAGTCCACTCGGGACAGGCCGCATGAGGCCCCTCCACTTT. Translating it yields CASSPLGTGRMRPLHF.

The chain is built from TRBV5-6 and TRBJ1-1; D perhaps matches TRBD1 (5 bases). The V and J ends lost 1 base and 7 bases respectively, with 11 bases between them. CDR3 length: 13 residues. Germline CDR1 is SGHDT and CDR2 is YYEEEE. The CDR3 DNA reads TGTGCCAGCAGCTTGATAGGGGAGGATGAAGCTTTCTTT. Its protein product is CASSLIGEDEAFF.